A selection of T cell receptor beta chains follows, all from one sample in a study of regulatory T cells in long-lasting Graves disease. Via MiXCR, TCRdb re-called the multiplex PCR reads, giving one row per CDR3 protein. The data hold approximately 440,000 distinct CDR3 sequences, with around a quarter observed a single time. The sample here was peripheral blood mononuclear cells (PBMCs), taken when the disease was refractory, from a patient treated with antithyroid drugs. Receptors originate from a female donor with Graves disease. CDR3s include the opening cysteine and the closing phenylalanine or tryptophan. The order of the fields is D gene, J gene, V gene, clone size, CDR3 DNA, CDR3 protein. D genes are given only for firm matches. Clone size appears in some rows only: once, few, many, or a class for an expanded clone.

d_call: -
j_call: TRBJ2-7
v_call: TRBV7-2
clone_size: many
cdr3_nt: TGTGCCAGCAGCGCCCCCCCCCTCGAGCAGTACTTC
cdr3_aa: CASSAPPLEQYF

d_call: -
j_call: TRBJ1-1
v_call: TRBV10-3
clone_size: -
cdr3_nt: TGTGCCATCAGTGCGACAAGAAACACTGAAGCTTTCTTT
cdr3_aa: CAISATRNTEAFF

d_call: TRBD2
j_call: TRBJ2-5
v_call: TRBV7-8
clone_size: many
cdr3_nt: TGTGCCAGCAGCTCGCCTGGGACTAGCTTGGGGGCCCAGTACTTC
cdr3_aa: CASSSPGTSLGAQYF

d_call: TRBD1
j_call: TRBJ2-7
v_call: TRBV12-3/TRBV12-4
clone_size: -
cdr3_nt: TGTGCCAGCACCGGAGACAGGGAGAGCTCCTACGAGCAGTACTTC
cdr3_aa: CASTGDRESSYEQYF

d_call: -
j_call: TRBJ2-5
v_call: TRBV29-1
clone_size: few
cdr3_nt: TGCAGCGTTGTACAGTCCCAAGAGACCCAGTACTTC
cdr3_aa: CSVVQSQETQYF

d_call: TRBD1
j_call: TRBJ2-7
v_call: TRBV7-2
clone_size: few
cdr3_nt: TGTGCCAGCAACGCAGGGGGTCCTGCGGGCGAGCAGTACTTC
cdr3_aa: CASNAGGPAGEQYF

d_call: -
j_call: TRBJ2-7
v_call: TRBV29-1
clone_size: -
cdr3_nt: TGCAGCGTTGGCTTCCCCAGCGGATTTGCCTACGAGCAGTACTTC
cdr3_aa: CSVGFPSGFAYEQYF

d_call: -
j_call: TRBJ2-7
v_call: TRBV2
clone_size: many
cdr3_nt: TGTGCCAGCAGAACAGTACGACAGTTAACATCCTACGAGCAGTACTTC
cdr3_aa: CASRTVRQLTSYEQYF

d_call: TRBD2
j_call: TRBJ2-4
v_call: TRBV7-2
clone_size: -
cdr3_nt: TGTGCCAGCAGCCGTAGCGGGCGCGGGGGCATTCAGTACTTC
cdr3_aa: CASSRSGRGGIQYF

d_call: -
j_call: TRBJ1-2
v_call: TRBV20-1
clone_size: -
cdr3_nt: TGCAGTGCTAGTTCCGGGCCCCAGGGCTATGGCTACACCTTC
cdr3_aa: CSASSGPQGYGYTF

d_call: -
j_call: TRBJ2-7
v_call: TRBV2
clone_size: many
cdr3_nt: TGTGCCAGCAGGTCGGGCCGAGACTCCGAGCAGTACTTC
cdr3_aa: CASRSGRDSEQYF

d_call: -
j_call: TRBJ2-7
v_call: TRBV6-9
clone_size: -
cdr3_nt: TGTGCCAGCAGTTATTCCGGCCCGACCGTCGAGCAGTACTTC
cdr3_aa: CASSYSGPTVEQYF

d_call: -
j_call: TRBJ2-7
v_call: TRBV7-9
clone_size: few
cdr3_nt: TGTGCCAGCAGCCCCCAGCCTTCCGAGCAGTACTTC
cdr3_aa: CASSPQPSEQYF

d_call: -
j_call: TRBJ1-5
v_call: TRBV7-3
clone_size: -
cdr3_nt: TGTGCCAGCAGCTTAGCGGGTGAGCCCCAGCATTTT
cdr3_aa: CASSLAGEPQHF